What follows are 3 T cell receptor beta chains derived from one specimen sequenced in a study of regulatory T cells in long-lasting Graves disease. Sample time point: newly diagnosed GD, antithyroid drugs for less than 3 months. PBMCs were the source of the RNA used for TCR sequencing. Assembly of TCR beta libraries relied on iRepertoire HTBI primers together with Arm-PCR of CDR3 regions. TCRdb reprocessed the multiplex PCR reads with MiXCR, giving one entry per CDR3 protein. This sample has about 620,000 distinct CDR3 sequences, with about 16% found just once. Another study also made use of these data, one on T cells in Graves' hyperthyroidism and ophthalmopathy.

Sequenced material: peripheral blood mononuclear cells (PBMCs), taken at new diagnosis, from a patient treated with antithyroid drugs. The receptors come from a woman aged 25 to 39 with Graves disease.

This clonotype was detected a few times. Given a much more abundant clone one base away, this may be a read error. V usage is TRBV2 and J usage is TRBJ2-7; D ambiguous. The CDR3 sequence is 15 residues long. Germline V CDR1 and CDR2: SNHLY, FYNNEI. Trimming removed 0 bases from V and 5 bases from J, with 14 bases in between. CDR3 amino acids: CASSEALAASHEQYF. The CDR3 DNA follows: TGTGCCAGCAGTGAAGCGCTTGCGGCTTCCCACGAGCAGTACTTC.

This clonotype was seen many times. The chain combines TRBV27 with TRBJ1-6, with D possibly being TRBD1 (5 bases). The CDR3 extends over 13 amino acids. V was clipped by 4 bases and J by 10 bases, with 11 bases between them. The germline V gene has CDR1 MNHEY and CDR2 SMNVEV (reference sequence). CDR3 loop: CASSYSAGSPLHF. As DNA, the CDR3 is TGTGCCAGCAGTTACTCTGCAGGGTCACCCCTCCACTTT.

This clonotype appeared many times. The junction differs from germline at one of its ends, possibly a read error. As DNA, the CDR3 is TGTGCCAGCAGCTTATCCGGGACAGGGGTTCAGCCCCAGCATTTT. Its translation: CASSLSGTGVQPQHF. The J gene is TRBJ1-5, the V gene TRBV28, with TRBD1 matching 10 bases. The CDR3 extends over 15 amino acids. CDR1 is MDHEN, CDR2 SYDVKM, per germline.